This TCR beta chain was captured by sequencing in a study of blood T cell repertoires in COVID-19. Looking at the study overall: Donors in the United States, Italy and Spain gave samples during acute or convalescent COVID-19.

The CDR3 extends over 15 amino acids. CDR1 is MNHEY, CDR2 SVGAGI, per germline. Trimming stripped 0 bases from V and 8 bases from J, with 14 bases between. The table came from immunoSEQ multiplex PCR; TCRdb's copy has only in-frame clones and leaves some out. Counted here are under 85,000 clones, roughly 84% occurring once; the ten biggest clones make up approximately 3.3%. The chain uses TRBV6-5 and TRBJ1-3; D uncertain. Sequencing was performed on peripheral blood. The receptor's source is a man aged 45 to 65 with acute or convalescent COVID-19. CDR3 sequence: CASSYSSLGGDTIYF. CDR3 in DNA: TGTGCCAGCAGTTACTCGAGCTTAGGCGGAGACACCATATATTTT.